This TCR beta chain was observed in a study of identical twins. Study observations and caveats: Clonotypes of the beta chain that were abundant in cord blood carried fewer insertions (memory repertoires showed none).

A universal primer site was added by template switching, and unique molecular identifiers were carried by the cDNA. TCRdb re-called the 5' RACE reads through MiXCR, storing one row per CDR3 protein. The repertoire consists of nearly 200,000 distinct CDR3 sequences, with roughly 15% occurring once and the leading ten covering over 35%. This CDR3 has 11 amino acids. Per the germline V gene, CDR1 is SGHAT and CDR2 is FQNNGV. Trimming stripped 3 bases from V and 3 bases from J, with 3 bases between. Comments on this clonotype: Its specificity is not known. This could be a read error, since a much larger clone is one nucleotide away.

The sample also formed part of further work on T cells expressing NK-cell markers. As that study records: According to the study, TCR beta repertoires originated from sorted CD3+CD56+NKG2C+, CD3+CD56+NKG2C- and CD3+CD56-NKG2C+ T cells.

The clonotype originates from a woman in her late teens or twenties in good health. The V call is TRBV11-2, the J call TRBJ2-7; D remains unclear. The sequencing input was CD8+ T cells sorted from blood. The CDR3 reads CASSFVYEQYF. The CDR3 DNA sequence: TGTGCCAGCAGCTTTGTCTACGAGCAGTACTTC.